These T cell receptor beta chains were read from a single sample in a study of blood T cell repertoires in COVID-19. TCRdb's copy holds only in-frame clones and misses some; the assay was immunoSEQ multiplex PCR. The repertoire includes roughly 250,000 clones, approximately 85% of them detected once, and more than 4% sits in the top ten. Sequenced material: PBMCs or T cells enriched from blood (not recorded which). The receptor set was obtained from a woman in her 30s who had recovered from COVID-19. Both conserved end residues are part of each CDR3.

TRBJ2-3	TRBV11-3	CASSLGAATDTQYF
TRBJ1-3	TRBV30	CAGDRGYGNTIYF
TRBJ1-4	TRBV7-6	CASSPRGEREKLFF
TRBJ2-2	TRBV7-9	CASSSNSKLSGELFF
TRBJ1-4	TRBV6-2/TRBV6-3	CASSYLDRGEKLFF
TRBJ2-5	TRBV7-2	CASSRRAYQETQYF
TRBJ2-2	TRBV29-1	CSVGRAGGLSSTGELFF
TRBJ1-2	TRBV4-1	CASSQDQRDYGYTF
TRBJ1-2	TRBV6-1	CASSIPGTEAYGYTF
TRBJ2-1	TRBV2	CASSGTPRGNNEQFF
TRBJ1-3	TRBV30	CAWRGTGRGNTIYF
TRBJ2-2	TRBV11-2	CASRGLAGVRHSNTGELFF
TRBJ1-4	TRBV25-1	CASSSGTTNEKLFF
TRBJ2-7	TRBV6-5	CASRTDSNFYEQYF
TRBJ2-4	TRBV5-1	CASSVSSLGGIQYF
TRBJ2-7	TRBV5-1	CASSQFSGSGYEQYF
TRBJ2-1	TRBV11-2	CASSSRISSYNEQFF
TRBJ2-2	TRBV19	CASSSTGGTGELFF
TRBJ1-6	TRBV2	CASRARGTVADSPLHF
TRBJ1-5	TRBV29-1	CSVGRGSNQPQHF
TRBJ1-2	TRBV11-1	CASTAREDSNYGYTF
TRBJ1-2	TRBV14	CASSQGGWPAGYTF